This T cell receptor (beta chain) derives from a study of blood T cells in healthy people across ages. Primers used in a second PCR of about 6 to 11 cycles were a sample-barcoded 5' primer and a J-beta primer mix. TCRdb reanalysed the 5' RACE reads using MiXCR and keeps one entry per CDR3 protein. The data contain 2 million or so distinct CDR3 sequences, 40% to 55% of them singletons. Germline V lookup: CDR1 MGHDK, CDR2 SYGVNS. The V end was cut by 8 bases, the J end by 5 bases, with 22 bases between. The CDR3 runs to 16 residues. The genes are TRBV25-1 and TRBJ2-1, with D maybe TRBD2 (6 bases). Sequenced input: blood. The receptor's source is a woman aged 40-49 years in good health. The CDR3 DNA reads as TGTGCCAGCCTAAAGGAGGGCTTATTTTTAGACAATGAGCAGTTCTTC. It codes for CASLKEGLFLDNEQFF.